This T cell receptor beta chain was recovered during a study of T cells expressing NK-cell markers. The overall study: Obtained from sorted CD3+CD56+NKG2C+, CD3+CD56+NKG2C- and CD3+CD56-NKG2C+ T cells were the TCR beta repertoires. One of eight sequenced donors was HCMV-seronegative; the other seven were seropositive.

Overall study results and limits: NKG2C+ dominant clonotypes from 5 to 7 donors made up roughly 1.0-8% of CD8+ T cells. Leadership of the CD3+CD56-NKG2C+ fraction also belonged to these clonotypes in several donors.

Regarding this clonotype: Its antigen is unknown.

TCRdb processed the 5' RACE reads again and assigns one entry to each CDR3 protein, with no DNA. The listing records about 390,000 distinct CDR3 sequences. The CDR3 runs 16 residues. Germline-derived CDR1 and CDR2 are DFQATT and SNEGSKA (reference sequence). The chain couples TRBV20-1 to TRBJ1-5; the TRBD1 assignment by TCRdb is unverifiable without DNA. Sequencing was done on a sample of blood T cells: a sorted CD56 or NKG2C T cell subset, CD4+ or CD8+ T cells, or bulk PBMC T cells (not recorded which). The receptor was isolated from a woman between 50 and 59 years old in good health. CDR3 protein: CSARRGQGGWNQPQHF.